This record looks at one T cell receptor (beta chain) sequence and its context. Its antigen is undetermined. This record belongs to a study of T cells expressing NK-cell markers. Study overall: CD3+CD56+NKG2C+, CD3+CD56+NKG2C- and CD3+CD56-NKG2C+ T cells, once sorted, supplied the TCR beta repertoires.

Study findings and constraints: In several donors, dominant clonotypes made up roughly 25-60.1% of CD3+CD56-NKG2C+ cells. Dominant NKG2C+ clonotypes were found to form about 1.0-8% of CD8+ T cells in 5 or 6 donors.

Synthesis of TCR beta cDNA relied on 5'RACE template switching carrying UMIs. TCRdb derives one entry per CDR3 protein from the 5' RACE reads, leaving out DNA. With hundreds of thousands of distinct CDR3 sequences in the sample, the ten largest clones hold roughly 4.2%. The CDR3 has 12 residues. The germline V gene encodes CDR1 SGHTA and CDR2 FQGNSA. Material: blood T cells: a sorted CD56 or NKG2C T cell subset, CD4+ or CD8+ T cells, or bulk PBMC T cells (not recorded which). V gene TRBV7-2 combines with J gene TRBJ2-4; TCRdb proposes TRBD2, but this gene call is untestable without DNA. The source of this sequence is a woman aged 18-70 years in good health. CDR3 amino acids: CASSPPGPIQYF.